This TCR beta chain emerged from a study of blood T cell repertoires in COVID-19. In the study overall: Acute and convalescent COVID-19 samples came from the United States, Italy and Spain. T cells, B-cell-depleted T cells, or PBMCs provided the cDNA or gDNA that served as material.

Per the original methods: Reference gene primers were amplified, and this amplification served to estimate nucleated cell counts. TCRdb's copy holds only in-frame clones and misses some; the assay was immunoSEQ multiplex PCR. Clone size and the V and J calls come from that table; the DNA yielded D and trimming. The sample holds some 260,000 clones, 88% seen once. The germline V gene encodes CDR1 MNHEY and CDR2 SVGEGT. V was shortened by 2 bases and J by 9 bases, with 23 bases between the two germline ends. This CDR3 is 16 amino acids long. This receptor was taken from a human donor in a cohort sampled during active COVID-19. Sequencing input: peripheral blood. This rearrangement joins TRBV6-2 or TRBV6-3 to TRBJ2-7, with no clear D. CDR3 nucleotides: TGTGCCAGCAGTTACGGCAGGCCAGAGACCTCGCTTGGGCAGTACTTC. Its protein is CASSYGRPETSLGQYF.